This entry features one T cell receptor beta chain sequence. The record originates from a study of early T cells in non-severe SARS-CoV-2 infection. At the level of the study: RNA in bulk from unsorted whole blood was sequenced, and chains were unpaired.

The CDR3 sequence is 14 residues long. The V gene's germline CDR1 is SGHDN and CDR2 FVKESK. V was pared by 3 bases and J by 7 bases, with 12 bases between. One entry per CDR3 protein, called by TCRdb with MiXCR from the 5' RACE reads. Of 45,000 to 55,000 distinct CDR3 sequences listed, roughly 12% are singletons. The receptor was isolated from an adult who was a healthcare worker with PCR-confirmed SARS-CoV-2 infection or an uninfected control (not recorded which). The genes are TRBV14 and TRBJ2-2, with a possible D match to TRBD2 (6 bases). The specimen sequenced was whole blood. CDR3 loop: CASSHPGTDGELFF. In DNA form, the CDR3 reads TGTGCCAGCAGCCACCCCGGGACTGACGGGGAGCTGTTTTTT. Looking up the rest from reference TRBV14 and TRBJ2-2 gives the full variable domain: EAGVTQFPSHSVIEKGQTVTLRCDPISGHDNLYWYRRVMGKEIKFLLHFVKESKQDESGMPNNRFLAERTGGTYSTLKVQPAELEDSGVYFCASSHPGTDGELFFGEGSRLTVL.